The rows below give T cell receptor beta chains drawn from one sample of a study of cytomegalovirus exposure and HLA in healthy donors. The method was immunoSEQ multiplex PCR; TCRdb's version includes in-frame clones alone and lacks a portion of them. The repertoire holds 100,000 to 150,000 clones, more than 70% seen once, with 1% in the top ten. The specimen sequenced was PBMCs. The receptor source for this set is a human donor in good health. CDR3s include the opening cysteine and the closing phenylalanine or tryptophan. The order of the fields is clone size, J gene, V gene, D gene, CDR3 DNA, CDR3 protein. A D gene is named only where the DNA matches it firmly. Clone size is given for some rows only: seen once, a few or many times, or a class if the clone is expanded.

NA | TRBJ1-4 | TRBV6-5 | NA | TGTGCCAGCCGTTCACACCTTCATGCAACTAATGAAAAACTGTTTTTT | CASRSHLHATNEKLFF
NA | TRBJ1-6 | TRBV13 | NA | TGTGCCAGCAGCATCCGGGACACCGTGTCACCCCTCCACTTT | CASSIRDTVSPLHF
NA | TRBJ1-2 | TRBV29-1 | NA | TGCAGCGTTGAAGATGAGGAGGGGTATGGCTACACCTTC | CSVEDEEGYGYTF
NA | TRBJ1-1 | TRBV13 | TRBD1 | TGTGCCAGCAGCCAAAAAACAGGGGGCCGACAAATACACATGAACACTGAAGCTTTCTTT | CASSQKTGGRQIHMNTEAFF
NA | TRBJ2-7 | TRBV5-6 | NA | TGTGCCAGCAGCTTGCGGGTCTACGAGCAGTACTTC | CASSLRVYEQYF
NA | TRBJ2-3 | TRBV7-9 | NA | TGTGCCAGCAGCGCGCCGCGACAGGAACCCACAGATACGCAGTATTTT | CASSAPRQEPTDTQYF
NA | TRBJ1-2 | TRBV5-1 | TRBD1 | TGCGCCAGCAGCTTGGAGGCAGGGGGAAAACATGGCTACACCTTC | CASSLEAGGKHGYTF
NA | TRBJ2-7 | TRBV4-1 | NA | TGCGCCAGCAGCCAACCTCTCCGGGACTCAACCTACGAGCAGTACTTC | CASSQPLRDSTYEQYF
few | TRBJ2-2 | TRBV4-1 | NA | TGCGCCAGCAGCCAGCCCCGGAGGAACACCGGGGAGCTGTTTTTT | CASSQPRRNTGELFF
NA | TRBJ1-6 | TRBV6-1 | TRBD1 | TGTGCCAGCGGACAGGGCCTGAATTCACCCCTCCACTTT | CASGQGLNSPLHF
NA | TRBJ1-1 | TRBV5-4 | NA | TGTGCCAGCAGCTTTAACAGGGCTGAAGCTTTCTTT | CASSFNRAEAFF
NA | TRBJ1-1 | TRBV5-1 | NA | TGCGCCAGCATCGCCGGCGAGGGGAACACTGAAGCTTTCTTT | CASIAGEGNTEAFF
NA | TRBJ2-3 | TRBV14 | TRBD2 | TGTGCCAGCAGTATAGCGGGGGGAAGAGATACGCAGTATTTT | CASSIAGGRDTQYF
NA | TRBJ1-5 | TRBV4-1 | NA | TGTGCCAGCAGCCAAGGAAGACAGGGCAATCAGCCCCAGCATTTT | CASSQGRQGNQPQHF
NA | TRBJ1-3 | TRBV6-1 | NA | TGTGCCAGCAGTGAAAAAGAGGGTCCTCCTTCCGGAAACACCATATATTTT | CASSEKEGPPSGNTIYF
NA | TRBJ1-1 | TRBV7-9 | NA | TGTGCCAGCAGCGCGGGGGGCGGGGGCACTGAAGCTTTCTTT | CASSAGGGGTEAFF
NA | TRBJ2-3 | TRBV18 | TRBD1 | TGTGCCAGCTCACCAGGACAGGGAGATACGCAGTATTTT | CASSPGQGDTQYF
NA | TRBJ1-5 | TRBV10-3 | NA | TGTGCCATCAGTGACGACGGGGGGCAGCCCCAGCATTTT | CAISDDGGQPQHF
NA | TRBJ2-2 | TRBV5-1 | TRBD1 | TGCGCCAGCAGCCGGGACAGGGTTTATACCGGGGAGCTGTTTTTT | CASSRDRVYTGELFF
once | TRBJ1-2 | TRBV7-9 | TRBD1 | TGTGCCAGCAGTCCCGGGACAGGAGGCTATGGCTACACCTTC | CASSPGTGGYGYTF
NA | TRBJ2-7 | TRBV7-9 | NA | TGTGCCAGCAGCTTAGCCAGGGCCAACGAGCAGTACTTC | CASSLARANEQYF
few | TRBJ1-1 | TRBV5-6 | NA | TGTGCCAGCAGCTTCCTCTTGGGGGGCACTGAAGCTTTCTTT | CASSFLLGGTEAFF
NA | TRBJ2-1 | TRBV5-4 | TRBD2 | TGTGCCAGCAGAATAGCGGGAATAGAGGGCAATGAGCAGTTCTTC | CASRIAGIEGNEQFF
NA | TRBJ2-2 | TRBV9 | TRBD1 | TGTGCCAGCAGCGCCAGTACAGGGGCCGGGGAGCTGTTTTTT | CASSASTGAGELFF
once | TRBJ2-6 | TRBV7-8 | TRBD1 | TGTGCCAGCATGGGCAGGGGGACTGGGGCCAACGTCCTGACTTTC | CASMGRGTGANVLTF
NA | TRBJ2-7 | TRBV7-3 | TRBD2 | TGTGCCAGCAGCTTAAAAGAGGGACTAGCGGTCTACGAGCAGTACTTC | CASSLKEGLAVYEQYF
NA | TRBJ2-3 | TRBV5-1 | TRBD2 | TGCGCCAGCAGCCCCTCGAGGGCAGCGGGGCACACAGATACGCAGTATTTT | CASSPSRAAGHTDTQYF
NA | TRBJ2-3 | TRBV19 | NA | TGTGCCAGTAGTATAGGTAGCGGATCCACAGATACGCAGTATTTT | CASSIGSGSTDTQYF
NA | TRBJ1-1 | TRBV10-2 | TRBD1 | TGCGCCAGCAGTGAAGACAGGGGGAGGATCACTGAAGCTTTCTTT | CASSEDRGRITEAFF
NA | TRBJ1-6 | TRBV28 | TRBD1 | TGTGCCAGCAGGGCGACAGGGGGTAATTCACCCCTCCACTTT | CASRATGGNSPLHF
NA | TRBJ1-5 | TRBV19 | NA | TGTGCCAGTAGTACCAGAGTAGACGGGAGGGATCAGCCCCAGCATTTT | CASSTRVDGRDQPQHF
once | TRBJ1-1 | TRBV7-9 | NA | TGTGCCAGCAGCTTAGGGGGCGGGGGGGACACTGAAGCTTTCTTT | CASSLGGGGDTEAFF
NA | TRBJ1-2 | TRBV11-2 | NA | TGTGCCAGCAGCGAGCGGGGCAGCTTCTATGGCTACACCTTC | CASSERGSFYGYTF
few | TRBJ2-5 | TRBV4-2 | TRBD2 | TGTGCCAGCAGCCAGGATGGATCTAGCGGGGGGACCCAGTACTTC | CASSQDGSSGGTQYF
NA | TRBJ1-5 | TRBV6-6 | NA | TGTGCCAGCAGGTGGGACATCGGCAATCAGCCCCAGCATTTT | CASRWDIGNQPQHF
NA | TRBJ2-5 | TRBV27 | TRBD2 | TGTGCCAGCGTCGGGGGGAGGTTCGAGACCCAGTACTTC | CASVGGRFETQYF
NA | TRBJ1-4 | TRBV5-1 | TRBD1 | TGCGCCAGCAGCTTGGGACAGGGGTCAACTAATGAAAAACTGTTTTTT | CASSLGQGSTNEKLFF